A selection of T cell receptor beta chains follows, all from one sample in a study of T cell responses to AZD1222 COVID-19 vaccine. Some clones are missing from TCRdb's copy, which holds only in-frame ones; the method was immunoSEQ multiplex PCR. In the table there are roughly 69,000 clones, around 80% of which are singletons. The starting material was peripheral blood, obtained 28 days after the second AZD1222 dose. Every receptor here comes from an adult who received the AZD1222 COVID-19 vaccine. Each CDR3 is given with its conserved first and last residue. Each record gives: clone size, J gene, D gene, CDR3 length, V gene, CDR3 DNA, CDR3 protein. D genes are given only for firm matches. The size entry is marked missing in some rows and otherwise reads once, few, many or a size class.

-,TRBJ1-3,TRBD1,16,TRBV5-4,TGTGCCAGCAGCTCGCCGGGACAGGGCTCCGGAAACACCATATATTTT,CASSSPGQGSGNTIYF
-,TRBJ1-5,-,16,TRBV6-4,TGTGCCAGCAGTGCGACAGGCAGGGTTGGGTGTCAGCCCCAGCATTTT,CASSATGRVGCQPQHF
-,TRBJ1-5,TRBD1,16,TRBV5-4,TGTGCCAGCACCGCCCTCCGGGACAGGGTTGGTCAGCCCCAGCATTTT,CASTALRDRVGQPQHF
-,TRBJ1-5,TRBD1,15,TRBV7-2,TGTGCCAGCAGCTTATCCGGACAGGCACATCAGCCCCAGCATTTT,CASSLSGQAHQPQHF
-,TRBJ2-2,-,13,TRBV29-1,TGCAGCGCTAGGGGGGCCGGGGCCGGGGAGCTGTTTTTT,CSARGAGAGELFF
-,TRBJ2-2,-,14,TRBV29-1,TGCAGCGTTCCAGGACGGACTAACACCGGGGAGCTGTTTTTT,CSVPGRTNTGELFF
once,TRBJ1-3,-,16,TRBV2,TGTGCCAGCAGTCCTTCAGGCGGGAGCTCTGGAAACACCATATATTTT,CASSPSGGSSGNTIYF
-,TRBJ2-7,-,14,TRBV10-3,TGTGCCATCAGTCACAGGGAAGGGACCTACGAGCAGTACTTC,CAISHREGTYEQYF
-,TRBJ1-3,-,16,TRBV6-1,TGTGCCAGCAGTGAAAGGCCGGGGGGGGTTGGAAACACCATATATTTT,CASSERPGGVGNTIYF
-,TRBJ1-5,-,13,TRBV18,TGTGCCAGCTCAAGACAGGAAAATCAGCCCCAGCATTTT,CASSRQENQPQHF
-,TRBJ1-5,-,14,TRBV4-3,TGCGCCAGCAGCCGAAACAGGGAATGGGAGCCCCAGCATTTT,CASSRNREWEPQHF
-,TRBJ2-7,TRBD2,14,TRBV7-6,TGTGCCAGCAGCGCTAGCGGGGGGGCCCTCGAGCAGTACTTC,CASSASGGALEQYF
-,TRBJ2-1,TRBD2,17,TRBV27,TGTGCCAGCAGTCCTAGGAGCGGAGCGGGGGTAGTTAATGAGCAGTTCTTC,CASSPRSGAGVVNEQFF
once,TRBJ2-1,-,15,TRBV5-8,TGTGCCAGCAGCTCCCTGGGGCGGGGGCGGAATGAGCAGTTCTTC,CASSSLGRGRNEQFF
-,TRBJ1-5,-,15,TRBV2,TGTGCCAGCAGTGAAATGGGGGGAGGCAATCAGCCCCAGCATTTT,CASSEMGGGNQPQHF